The clone carrying this T cell receptor beta chain has ten or more counts. The entry originates in a study of kidney transplant recipient with SARS-CoV-2 infection. The V end lost 5 bases, the J end lost 4 bases, and 23 bases lay between the germline ends. This CDR3 has 17 residues. The germline gives CDR1 LGHNT, CDR2 FRNRAP. TCRdb recomputed calls from the reads with MiXCR, one row per CDR3 protein. The sample has 250,000 or so distinct CDR3 sequences, less than 35% seen once. The source of this sequence is a male patient between 25 and 40 years old who had COVID-19 and was a kidney transplant recipient. Some T cells may arise from the graft donor. J is TRBJ1-2 and V is TRBV12-5; D may be TRBD1 (5 bases). The source material was a blood sample, sampled at baseline and on day 111 from a kidney transplant recipient. DNA of the CDR3: TGTGCTAGTGGTCGCATTCCTTTGCAGGGAAAGACCTATGGCTACACCTTC. It codes for CASGRIPLQGKTYGYTF.